A single sample is the source of the 14 T cell receptor beta chains below, sequenced in a study of neurological immune-mediated disorders. Using its own MiXCR run on the 5' RACE reads, TCRdb lists one record per CDR3 protein. The data show roughly 50,000 distinct CDR3 sequences, about 9.4% seen once. The specimen sequenced was PBMCs. All receptors come from a man aged 65 to 85 with HTLV-1-associated myelopathy (HAM/TSP).

This clonotype occurred many times. This rearrangement joins TRBV15 to TRBJ1-2; no clear D. The CDR3 is made up of 13 amino acids. CDR1 and CDR2 from the germline V gene are LNHNV and YYDKDF (reference sequence). Trimming left V 0 bases short and J 8 bases short, with 10 bases between. The CDR3 region is CATSRDQPGGYTF. DNA of the CDR3: TGTGCCACCAGCAGAGATCAGCCAGGCGGCTACACCTTC.

This clonotype was counted at least ten times. This chain links TRBV2 with TRBJ2-3; TRBD2 matches at 9 bases. Germline CDR1 is SNHLY and CDR2 is FYNNEI. J gave up 3 bases and V 3 bases, and 7 bases lay outside the gene matches. This CDR3 comprises 16 residues. CDR3 DNA: TGTGCCAGCAGTGAGTCGCTAGCGGGGCGGACAGATACGCAGTATTTT. Its protein product is CASSESLAGRTDTQYF.

This clonotype was found many times. V is TRBV25-1 and J is TRBJ2-5, with 7 positions matching TRBD2. V lost 1 base to trimming and J lost 8 bases; unmatched junction nucleotides: 10. This CDR3 contains 15 residues. Looked up from germline, CDR1 is MGHDK and CDR2 is SYGVNS. The DNA for the CDR3 is TGTGCCAGCAGTGAATCCGCGTTGGGGGGGGGAACCCAGTACTTC. Its protein is CASSESALGGGTQYF.

Many counts were recorded for this clonotype. The chain joins TRBV20-1 to TRBJ2-5; D not certain. V lost 0 bases and J lost 1, with 12 bases in between. The CDR3 spans 15 residues. Germline V CDR1 and CDR2: DFQATT, SNEGSKA (reference sequence). The DNA of the CDR3 is TGCAGTGCTAGAGATAGTATTAGGGCCCAAGAGACCCAGTACTTC. Translated: CSARDSIRAQETQYF.

This clonotype was seen many times. J is TRBJ2-1 and V is TRBV4-3, with D hard to call. V lost 1 base and J 2 bases, leaving 9 bases between the germline ends. The CDR3 consists of 15 residues. Germline V lookup: CDR1 LGHNA, CDR2 YSLEER. The CDR3 region has the DNA TGCGCCAGCAGCCAAGGGTCTAGGCCCTACAATGAGCAGTTCTTC. Protein sequence: CASSQGSRPYNEQFF.

This clonotype occurred many times. The J gene is TRBJ2-7, the V gene TRBV12-3 or TRBV12-4; D is uncertain. Trimming left V 2 bases short and J 7 bases short, with 6 bases between. The CDR3 sequence is 11 residues long. The CDR3 region has the DNA TGTGCCAGCAGTTTACTGGAGGAGCAGTACTTC. Translating it yields CASSLLEEQYF.

This clonotype was counted many times. The genes are TRBV28 and TRBJ2-5; 7 bases align to TRBD2. With V trimmed by 0 bases and J by 0 bases, 7 bases remained unmatched. This CDR3 comprises 17 residues. In germline, CDR1 is MDHEN, CDR2 SYDVKM. CDR3 protein: CASSLWGGRTYQETQYF. The CDR3 nucleotides are TGTGCCAGCAGTTTATGGGGCGGGAGAACGTACCAAGAGACCCAGTACTTC.

This clonotype was detected many times. The rearrangement links TRBV7-7 to TRBJ2-3, with 9 bases matching TRBD2. V lost 4 bases and J lost 4; bases outside the gene matches: 12. From germline, CDR1 is SSHAT and CDR2 FNYEAQ (reference sequence). CDR3 length: 17 residues. CDR3 sequence reads: CASSSGPKREVADTQYF. In nucleotides, the CDR3 is TGTGCCAGCAGCTCCGGGCCGAAGCGGGAGGTGGCAGATACGCAGTATTTT.

This clonotype was recorded many times. V is TRBV5-6 and J is TRBJ2-7, with D possibly matching TRBD1 (6 bases). The V and J ends lost 4 bases and 4 bases respectively, with 9 bases between them. The CDR3 consists of 12 residues. The germline V gene has CDR1 SGHDT and CDR2 YYEEEE. Here the CDR3 reads CASSLGTYEQYF. The CDR3 DNA is TGTGCCAGCAGCCTCGGGACATACGAGCAGTACTTC.

This clonotype was picked up many times. The gene calls are TRBV12-3 or TRBV12-4 and TRBJ2-5; tentatively, D is TRBD1 (6 bases). This CDR3 is built from 16 residues. The germline V and J ends were trimmed by 5 bases and 1 base, with 17 bases remaining between them. This chain's CDR3 is CASSNLPSGAQETQYF. The DNA of the CDR3 is TGTGCCAGCAGTAACTTACCGTCAGGGGCCCAAGAGACCCAGTACTTC.

Ten or more counts support this clonotype. The chain carries TRBV11-1 and TRBJ2-3; no clear D. This CDR3 spans 15 amino acids. Germline lookup yields CDR1 SGHAT and CDR2 FQDESV (reference sequence). Trimming shortened V by 2 bases and J by 2 bases, and 11 bases separated the two germline ends. The CDR3 protein is CASSLFLRTTDTQYF. The CDR3 DNA follows: TGTGCCAGCAGCTTATTTCTTAGAACCACAGATACGCAGTATTTT.

This clonotype was recorded many times. This chain uses TRBV12-3 or TRBV12-4 with TRBJ2-1; D is unresolved. This CDR3 comprises 12 residues. V lost 6 bases, J lost 5 bases, and 8 bases lay in between. Here the CDR3 DNA reads TGTGCCAGCAGCTCCCTTAACAATGAGCAGTTCTTC. This encodes CASSSLNNEQFF.

Ten or more counts support this clonotype. V usage is TRBV5-1 and J usage is TRBJ2-5; either TRBD1 or TRBD2 may supply D (6 bases each). From germline, CDR1 is SGHRS and CDR2 YFSETQ. The CDR3 extends over 15 amino acids. Trimming pared 0 bases from V and 4 bases from J, leaving 13 bases between. The CDR3 coding sequence is TGCGCCAGCAGCTTGGTTACCGGGGGCGGAGAGACCCAGTACTTC. Amino acid sequence: CASSLVTGGGETQYF. The full variable domain, its missing parts supplied by reference TRBV5-1 and TRBJ2-5, is KAGVTQTPRYLIKTRGQQVTLSCSPISGHRSVSWYQQTPGQGLQFLFEYFSETQRNKGNFPGRFSGRQFSNSRSEMNVSTLELGDSALYLCASSLVTGGGETQYFGPGTRLLVL.

This clonotype was counted ten times or more. V usage is TRBV24-1 and J usage is TRBJ2-5, with 7 bases lining up with TRBD2. Germline trimming cut 9 bases from V and 4 bases from J; bases unmatched to any gene: 7. This CDR3 region has 13 residues. CDR1 is KGHDR, CDR2 SFDVKD, per germline. DNA for the CDR3: TGTGCCACCCAACTGGGGGGGGTAGAGACCCAGTACTTC. The encoded protein is CATQLGGVETQYF.